The present TCR beta chain was sequenced within a study of blood T cell repertoires in COVID-19. As for the study in general: Whether acute or convalescent, the COVID-19 samples came from the United States, Italy and Spain. T cells, B-cell-depleted T cells, or PBMCs supplied cDNA or gDNA.

V was shortened by 3 bases and J by 0 bases, with 15 bases between the two germline ends. There are 17 residues in the CDR3. CDR1 is DFQATT, CDR2 SNEGSKA, per germline (reference sequence). Followed over time, Seattle patients had been enrolled while infection was active. Authors' analysis steps: Using reference gene primer amplification, nucleated cell counts were estimated. Generated by immunoSEQ multiplex PCR, the TCRdb table keeps only in-frame clones and is missing some. V, J and clone size reflect that table, while D and trimming were determined from the DNA. The table lists fewer than 450,000 clones, around 86% of them singletons.

The receptor's source is a woman in her forties or fifties with COVID-19, enrolled during active disease. V and J are TRBV20-1 and TRBJ1-6, with a possible D match to TRBD1 (5 bases). Sample: peripheral blood. CDR3 DNA: TGCAGTGCTAGTACGGCGGGGGAGAGCTCCTATAATTCACCCCTCCACTTT. It encodes CSASTAGESSYNSPLHF.